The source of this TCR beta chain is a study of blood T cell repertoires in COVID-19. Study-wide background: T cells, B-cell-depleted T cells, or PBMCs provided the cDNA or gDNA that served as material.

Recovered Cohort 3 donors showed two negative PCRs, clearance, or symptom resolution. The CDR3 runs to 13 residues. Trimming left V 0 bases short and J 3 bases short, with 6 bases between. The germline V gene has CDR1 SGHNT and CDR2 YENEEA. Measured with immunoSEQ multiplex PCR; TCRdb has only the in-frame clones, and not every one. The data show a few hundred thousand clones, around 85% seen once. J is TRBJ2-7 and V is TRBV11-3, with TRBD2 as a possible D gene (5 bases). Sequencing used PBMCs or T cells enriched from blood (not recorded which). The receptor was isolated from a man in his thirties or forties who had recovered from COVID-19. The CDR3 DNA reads TGTGCCAGCAGCTTAGAGGCGGGCTACGAGCAGTACTTC. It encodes CASSLEAGYEQYF.